Below, 5 T cell receptor beta chains from the same sample are listed, as sequenced in a study of shared clonotypes between healthy human individuals (dated by TCRdb to the early 2020s). The receptor library was made with the immunoSEQ multiplex PCR assay. TCRdb carries this immuneACCESS record with in-frame sequences only. Its versions omit some clonotypes, under half of them owing to an unresolved V gene in the studies checked, with the rest unexplained. Here the sample has some 2,500,000 clones; around 92% occur a single time. Of the sample, 0.37% falls within the top ten clones. Sequenced material: naive CD4+ T cells from PBMCs. The meaning of the sample's cell subset or site label: CD45RA+ positively selected. These receptors were taken from a young man in good health. Some clones in this sample may be carry-over from other donors' samples.

CDR3 nucleotide sequence: TGTGCCAGCATAGGCGCAGGCCCGAACACTGAAGCTTTCTTT. Its translation: CASIGAGPNTEAFF. The rearrangement links TRBV2 to TRBJ1-1; D is unresolved. Germline CDR1 and CDR2: SNHLY and FYNNEI. The V gene lost 7 bases and the J gene lost 1 base, with 13 bases spanning the gap. The CDR3 covers 14 residues.

The genes are TRBV9 and TRBJ2-1; 9 bases fit TRBD2. V was pared by 0 bases and J by 4 bases, with 5 bases of the junction left unmatched. Looked up from germline, CDR1 is SGDLS and CDR2 is YYNGEE. The CDR3 totals 16 residues. Here the CDR3 reads CASSVGSSGIYNEQFF. The CDR3, as DNA: TGTGCCAGCAGCGTAGGTTCTAGCGGGATATACAATGAGCAGTTCTTC.

As for this clone: The same CDR3 is also encoded by other DNA sequences in this sample. The chain recombines TRBV9 with TRBJ2-3; 12 positions agree with TRBD2. The V and J ends lost 4 bases and 3 bases, in that order; junction bases with no gene match: 3. The CDR3 is 15 amino acids. Germline CDR1 and CDR2: SGDLS and YYNGEE. The CDR3 sequence: CASSPTSGGTDTQYF. The CDR3 bases are TGTGCCAGCAGCCCGACTAGCGGGGGTACAGATACGCAGTATTTT. The full variable domain, completed using reference TRBV9 and TRBJ2-3, is DSGVTQTPKHLITATGQRVTLRCSPRSGDLSVYWYQQSLDQGLQFLIQYYNGEERAKGNILERFSAQQFPDLHSELNLSSLELGDSALYFCASSPTSGGTDTQYFGPGTRLTVL.

The V call is TRBV7-8, the J call TRBJ2-1; TRBD1 is a possible D gene (6 bases). This CDR3 spans 13 amino acids. Germline V lookup: CDR1 SGHVS, CDR2 FQNEAQ. V lost 5 bases and J lost 7, with 12 bases in between. The CDR3 DNA is TGTGCCAGCAGCGTAAGCAGGGGAAATGAGCAGTTCTTC. Translation gives CASSVSRGNEQFF.

The V call is TRBV19, the J call TRBJ1-1; D remains unclear. The CDR3 contains 12 residues. Germline V lookup: CDR1 LNHDA, CDR2 SQIVND (reference sequence). Trimming pared 5 bases from V and 1 base from J, leaving 5 bases between. The CDR3 reads CASSPGNTEAFF. CDR3 DNA sequence: TGTGCCAGTAGTCCAGGGAACACTGAAGCTTTCTTT. The whole variable domain, remainder taken from reference TRBV19 and TRBJ1-1, is DGGITQSPKYLFRKEGQNVTLSCEQNLNHDAMYWYRQDPGQGLRLIYYSQIVNDFQKGDIAEGYSVSREKKESFPLTVTSAQKNPTAFYLCASSPGNTEAFFGQGTRLTVV.